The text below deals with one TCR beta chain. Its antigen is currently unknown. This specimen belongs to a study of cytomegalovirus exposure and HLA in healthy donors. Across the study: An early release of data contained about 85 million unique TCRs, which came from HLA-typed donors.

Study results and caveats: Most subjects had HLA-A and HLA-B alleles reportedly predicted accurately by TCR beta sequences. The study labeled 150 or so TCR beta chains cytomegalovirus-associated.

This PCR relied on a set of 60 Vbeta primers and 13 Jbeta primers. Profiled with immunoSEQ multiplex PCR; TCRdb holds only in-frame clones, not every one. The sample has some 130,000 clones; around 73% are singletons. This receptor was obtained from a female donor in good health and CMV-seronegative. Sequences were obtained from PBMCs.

The CDR3 spells CASSFGDRGYYTF. The DNA for the CDR3 is TGTGCCAGCAGTTTTGGTGACAGGGGGTACTACACCTTC. This sequence joins TRBV27 and TRBJ1-2, with 9 bases lining up with TRBD1. V dropped 3 bases and J dropped 10; count of bases not matched to a gene: 6. Germline assignment: CDR1 MNHEY and CDR2 SMNVEV (reference sequence). The CDR3 is 13 amino acids.